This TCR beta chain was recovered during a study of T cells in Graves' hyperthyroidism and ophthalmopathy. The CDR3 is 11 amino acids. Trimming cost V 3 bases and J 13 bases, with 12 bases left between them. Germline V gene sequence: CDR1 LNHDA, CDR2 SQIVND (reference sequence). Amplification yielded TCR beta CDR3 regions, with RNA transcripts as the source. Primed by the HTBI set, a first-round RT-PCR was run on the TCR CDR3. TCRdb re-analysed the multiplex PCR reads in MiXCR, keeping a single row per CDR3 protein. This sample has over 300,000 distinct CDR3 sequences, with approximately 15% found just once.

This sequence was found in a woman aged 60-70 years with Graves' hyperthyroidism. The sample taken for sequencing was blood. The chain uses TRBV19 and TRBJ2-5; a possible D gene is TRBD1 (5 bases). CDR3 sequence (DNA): TGTGCCAGTAGTATGGGGAACAGGAGGTACTTC. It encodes CASSMGNRRYF.